The 14 T cell receptor beta chains given below trace back to one sample, sequenced in a study of T cells after posttransplantation cyclophosphamide. Some clones are missing from TCRdb's copy, which holds only in-frame ones; the method was immunoSEQ multiplex PCR. The sample offers more than 25,000 clones and no singletons, the top ten holding over 1.3%. What was sequenced was PBMCs. Receptors originate from a man aged 50-59 years in good health, CMV-negative, and a related stem cell transplant donor.

This clone was picked up many times. The chain is built from TRBV6-1 and TRBJ1-3; no firm D call. V lost 8 bases, J lost 0 bases, and 5 bases lay in between. Germline CDR1 reads MNHNS; CDR2 reads SASEGT. The CDR3 consists of 12 residues. The CDR3 nucleotides read TGTGCCAGCGGGAGCTCTGGAAACACCATATATTTT. This encodes CASGSSGNTIYF.

This clone was picked up many times. The gene calls are TRBV5-8 and TRBJ2-5, with D maybe TRBD2 (6 bases). Trimming pared 1 base from V and 1 base from J, leaving 8 bases between. Germline loops: CDR1 SGHTS, CDR2 YDEGEE. CDR3 length: 14 amino acids. The CDR3, as DNA: TGTGCCAGCAGCTTGTTCGGGGGCCAAGAGACCCAGTACTTC. Its translation is CASSLFGGQETQYF.

There are many counts of this clone. The chain couples TRBV5-4 to TRBJ2-7; TRBD1 matches at 8 bases. The germline V gene encodes CDR1 SGHNT and CDR2 YYREEE (reference sequence). V was pared by 0 bases and J by 2 bases, with 4 bases of the junction left unmatched. This CDR3 spans 15 amino acids. CDR3 region: CASSLGTGSAYEQYF. CDR3 nucleotide sequence: TGTGCCAGCAGCTTGGGGACAGGGTCAGCCTACGAGCAGTACTTC. Full variable domain (missing parts from reference TRBV5-4 and TRBJ2-7): ETGVTQSPTHLIKTRGQQVTLRCSSQSGHNTVSWYQQALGQGPQFIFQYYREEENGRGNFPPRFSGLQFPNYSSELNVNALELDDSALYLCASSLGTGSAYEQYFGPGTRLTVT.

There are many counts of this clone. The V and J genes are TRBV10-3 and TRBJ1-1; D perhaps matches TRBD1 (5 bases). CDR3 length equals 13 residues. The V gene's germline CDR1 is ENHRY and CDR2 SYGVKD. The V and J ends lost 10 bases and 4 bases respectively, with 16 bases between them. The CDR3 loop reads CASRQFGSTEAFF. The CDR3 DNA is TGTGCCAGCAGACAGTTCGGGAGCACTGAAGCTTTCTTT.

This clone was seen ten or more times. J is TRBJ1-4 and V is TRBV25-1; 9 bases match TRBD1. The CDR3 length is 14 residues. Germline lookup yields CDR1 MGHDK and CDR2 SYGVNS. V gave up 3 bases and J gave up 7 bases; unmatched junction bases: 3. CDR3 protein: CASSEGQGGEKLFF. CDR3 bases: TGTGCCAGCAGTGAGGGACAGGGTGGTGAAAAACTGTTTTTT.

Ten or more counts support this clone. The chain's CDR3 is CASSPWGQGVFGYTF. CDR3 nucleotide sequence: TGTGCCAGCTCACCATGGGGGCAGGGTGTATTTGGCTACACCTTC. The V call is TRBV18, the J call TRBJ1-2; D possibly corresponds to TRBD1 (6 bases). Looked up from germline, CDR1 is KGHSH and CDR2 is LQKENI. CDR3 length: 15 amino acids. V lost 2 bases and J 7 bases, leaving 17 bases between the germline ends.

Ten or more counts support this clone. J is TRBJ1-5 and V is TRBV30; D call uncertain. Trimming stripped 0 bases from V and 10 bases from J, with 13 bases between. The germline V gene encodes CDR1 GTSNPN and CDR2 SVGIG (reference sequence). The CDR3 runs 13 residues. For the CDR3, the DNA is TGTGCCTGGAGTGTAGAAGGGAGCTCACCCCAGCATTTT. This translates into CAWSVEGSSPQHF.

This clone was seen repeatedly, ten times or more. The chain combines TRBV4-1 with TRBJ2-7; weak D call: TRBD1 (5 bases). The germline V and J ends were trimmed by 10 bases and 5 bases, with 9 bases remaining between them. The CDR3 is 10 amino acids. CDR1 is MGHRA and CDR2 is YSYEKL in the germline V gene. CDR3 sequence (DNA): TGCGCCATACAGGACGACGAGCAGTACTTC. Residues: CAIQDDEQYF.

This clone was recorded many times. The chain combines TRBV13 with TRBJ2-2; TRBD2 agrees at 9 bases. The length of the CDR3 is 18 residues. V lost 5 bases, J lost 3 bases, and 13 bases stayed unmatched. Looked up from germline, CDR1 is PRHDT and CDR2 is FYEKMQ (reference sequence). The CDR3: CASSSRARGGFHTGELFF. The DNA of the CDR3 is TGTGCCAGCAGCAGCCGCGCGCGGGGGGGCTTTCACACCGGGGAGCTGTTTTTT.

This clone showed up many times. The chain carries TRBV5-1 and TRBJ2-2, with D maybe TRBD1 (5 bases). CDR3 length: 14 amino acids. CDR1 and CDR2 (germline): SGHRS, YFSETQ. Trimming shortened V by 0 bases and J by 4 bases, and 7 bases separated the two germline ends. CDR3 in DNA: TGCGCCAGCAGCTTGGCAGGGATCACCGGGGAGCTGTTTTTT. It encodes CASSLAGITGELFF.

Judged by abundance, this clone is medium-sized. The V call is TRBV19, the J call TRBJ2-1; TRBD2 aligns across 7 bases. This CDR3 spans 14 amino acids. V gave up 7 bases and J gave up 2 bases; unmatched junction bases: 5. Germline loops: CDR1 LNHDA, CDR2 SQIVND (reference sequence). CDR3 sequence: CASKPGRAYNEQFF. CDR3 nucleotide sequence: TGTGCCAGTAAACCGGGGAGGGCCTACAATGAGCAGTTCTTC. The variable domain in full, completed from reference TRBV19 and TRBJ2-1, reads DGGITQSPKYLFRKEGQNVTLSCEQNLNHDAMYWYRQDPGQGLRLIYYSQIVNDFQKGDIAEGYSVSREKKESFPLTVTSAQKNPTAFYLCASKPGRAYNEQFFGPGTRLTVL.

This clone appeared many times. This chain connects TRBV6-4 to TRBJ2-1; TRBD1 agrees at 7 bases. Losses at the gene ends were 2 bases for V and 5 bases for J; bases not matched to a gene: 12. This CDR3 has 17 amino acids. CDR1 is MRHNA and CDR2 is SNTAGT in the germline V gene. CDR3 nucleotide sequence: TGTGCCAGCAGTGACAGGAGAGGGGGCAGTGGGGACAATGAGCAGTTCTTC. Its translation is CASSDRRGGSGDNEQFF.

CDR3 amino acids: CASSLDREGQTQYF. The CDR3 nucleotides are TGTGCCAGCAGCTTGGACAGGGAGGGACAGACCCAGTACTTC. V and J are TRBV5-6 and TRBJ2-5; tentatively, D is TRBD2 (7 bases). The CDR3 length is 14 residues. Per the germline V gene, CDR1 is SGHDT and CDR2 is YYEEEE. V was pared by 0 bases and J by 6 bases, with 12 bases between.

This clone appeared many times. The gene calls are TRBV28 and TRBJ1-2; D remains ambiguous. CDR1 and CDR2 (germline): MDHEN, SYDVKM. The V and J ends lost 4 bases and 4 bases respectively, with 13 bases between them. This CDR3 region has 14 residues. The CDR3 nucleotides are TGTGCCAGCAGTTCGGGTGCCTTACTCTATGGCTACACCTTC. Translation gives CASSSGALLYGYTF.